Reported below is one T cell receptor beta chain. This receptor's antigen is unknown. Per-base qualities were not stored, and no clone one base away is much larger. Stable Graves' hyperthyroidism was defined as no progression to ophthalmopathy during 18 months of follow-up. The hyperthyroidism patients were between 18 and 65 years old and newly diagnosed, with a disease duration of less than 2 months. Patients with uncontrolled infections, other autoimmune diseases, pregnancy or lactation were excluded. Diagnoses relied on clinical symptoms, serum thyroxine and TRAb, thyroid ultrasound and orbital computed tomography. PBMCs were isolated from 10 ml of fresh peripheral blood by Ficoll-Paque density gradient centrifugation. Trizol reagent was used to extract total RNA, and RNA quality was then checked on an Agilent 2100 Bioanalyzer. These data are taken from a study of T cells in Graves' hyperthyroidism and ophthalmopathy (dated by TCRdb to the late 2010s). A note on the overall study: Peripheral blood was collected at initial diagnosis, before any treatment. To identify TCR V-J signatures that set the groups apart, the researchers used a discovery cohort of 100 patients, made up of 40 to 45 with Graves' ophthalmopathy and about 60 with stable Graves' hyperthyroidism. Prospective prediction of ophthalmopathy was tested in an independent validation cohort of approximately 19 hyperthyroidism patients and some 17 patients who later progressed to ophthalmopathy. The 75 to 100 discovery patients were randomly split 7:3 into training and test sets. The study also compared thyroid tissue and blood T-cell repertoires from 5 to 7 Graves' hyperthyroidism patients. Once sampling was done, hyperthyroidism patients were given methimazole at a starting dose of 30 mg daily, whereas ophthalmopathy patients were given high-dose intravenous methylprednisolone. According to the paper, TCR Vbeta CDR3 sequencing was carried out on 135 peripheral blood samples, which came from about 45 ophthalmopathy, approximately 78 hyperthyroidism and roughly 17 progressor patients.

Here is what the overall study found, with its caveats: Sample size was not statistically predetermined, and investigators were not blinded to group allocation. Blood samples also contained most of the expanded thyroid clonotypes (frequency above 0.001), which suggests that blood repertoires may reflect thyroid immune responses. During validation, the model predicted progression to ophthalmopathy a median of roughly 7.1 months ahead of onset, with roughly 65% sensitivity and about 75% specificity. A 13 V-J signature model separated ophthalmopathy from stable hyperthyroidism, with just over 85% sensitivity and about 81% specificity in cross-validation and 80%/75% in testing.

The TCR beta CDR3 regions were amplified from the RNA transcripts. The first round of RT-PCR for the TCR CDR3 was performed with the HTBI primer set and the Qiagen OneStep RT-PCR kit. A second multiplex PCR round built the libraries, followed by size selection and purification. The libraries were sequenced on an Illumina HiSeq2000 using paired-end 100 bp reads. In the original analysis: SOAPnuke was used to process the raw data, throwing out any read that contained adapters or uncalled bases, had a mean Phred below 15, or lacked an exact constant-primer or identifier match. High-quality paired reads were merged with COPE v1.2.5, and unique nucleotide sequences were defined as clonotypes. MiTCR v1.1 was used to align the clonotypes against IMGT TRBV, TRBD and TRBJ reference segments. Only V-J combinations with frequency above 0.0001, covering 98% to 99.2% of repertoires, were analysed. The TCS score was defined as F50 (clonal expansion) divided by E x V (chaos), with BLOSUM62-based TCRdist calculated between CDR3 peptides within each V-J. Welch's t-statistics and random forest reduced around 550 V-J features to 10 to 15, which were used in a naive Bayes classifier (R e1071). Thyroid-blood repertoire similarity was quantified with the Morisita-Horn index. TCRdb cleaned the public reads at Q25 with fastp, built clones with MiXCR and kept in-frame beta chains. All rows with the same CDR3 protein become a single entry with the most common DNA and genes. TCRdb, rather than the study authors, made the V and J calls. Recorded for this sample are approximately 870,000 distinct CDR3 sequences; more than 30% of them occurred a single time. The ten most abundant clones make up 7.5% to 9.5% of the sample.

Via the germline V gene, CDR1 is SNHLY and CDR2 FYNNEI. At the junction V is shortened by 6 bases and J by 6 bases, with 18 bases in between. The CDR3 has 14 amino acids, counting the end cysteine and phenylalanine. The DNA shown is the 42-base CDR3, in frame from base 1. The chain is encoded by TRBV2 joined to TRBJ2-7, and TRBD1 may be the D gene, going by 6 matching bases. Sample: blood. The TCR sequence derives from a man in his late teens or twenties with Graves' hyperthyroidism. The CDR3 protein: CASRFSRTASEQYF. The nucleotides read TGTGCCAGCAGATTCTCCCGGACAGCCTCCGAGCAGTACTTC.